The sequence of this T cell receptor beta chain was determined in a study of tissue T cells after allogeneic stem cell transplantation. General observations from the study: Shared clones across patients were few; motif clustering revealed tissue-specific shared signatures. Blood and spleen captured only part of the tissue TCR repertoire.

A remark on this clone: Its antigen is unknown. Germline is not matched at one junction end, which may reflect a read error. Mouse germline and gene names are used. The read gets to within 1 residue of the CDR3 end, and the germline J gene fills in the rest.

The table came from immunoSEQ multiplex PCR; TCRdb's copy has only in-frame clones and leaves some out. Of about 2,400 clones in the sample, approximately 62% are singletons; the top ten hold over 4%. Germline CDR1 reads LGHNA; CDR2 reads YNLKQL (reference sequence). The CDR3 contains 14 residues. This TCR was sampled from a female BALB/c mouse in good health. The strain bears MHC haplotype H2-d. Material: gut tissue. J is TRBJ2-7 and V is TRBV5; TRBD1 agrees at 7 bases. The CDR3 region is CASSQGRGTYGQYF. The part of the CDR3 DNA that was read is TGTGCCAGCAGCCAAGGCAGGGGGACCTATGGACAGTAC.